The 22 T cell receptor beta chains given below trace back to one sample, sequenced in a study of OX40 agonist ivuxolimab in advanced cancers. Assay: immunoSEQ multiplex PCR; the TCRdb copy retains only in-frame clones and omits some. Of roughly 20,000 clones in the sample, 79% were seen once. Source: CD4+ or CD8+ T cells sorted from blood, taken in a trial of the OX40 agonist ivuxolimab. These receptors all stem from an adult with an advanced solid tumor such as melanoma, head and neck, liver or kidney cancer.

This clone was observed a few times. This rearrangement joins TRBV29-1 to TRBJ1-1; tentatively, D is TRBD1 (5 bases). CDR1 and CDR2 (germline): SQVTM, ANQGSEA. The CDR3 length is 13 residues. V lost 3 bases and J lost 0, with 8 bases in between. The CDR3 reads CSVDEGLNTEAFF. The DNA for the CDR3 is TGCAGCGTTGATGAGGGACTGAACACTGAAGCTTTCTTT.

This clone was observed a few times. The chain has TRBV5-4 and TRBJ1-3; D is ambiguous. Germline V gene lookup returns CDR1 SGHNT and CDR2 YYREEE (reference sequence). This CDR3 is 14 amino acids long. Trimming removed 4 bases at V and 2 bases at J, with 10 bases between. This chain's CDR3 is CASSLGGTGNTIYF. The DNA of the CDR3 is TGTGCCAGCAGCCTTGGAGGGACTGGAAACACCATATATTTT.

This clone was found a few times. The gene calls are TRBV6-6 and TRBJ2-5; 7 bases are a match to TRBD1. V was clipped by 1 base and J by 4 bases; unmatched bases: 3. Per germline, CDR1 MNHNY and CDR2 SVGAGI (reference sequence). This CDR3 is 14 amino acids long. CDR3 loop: CASSYYAGGETQYF. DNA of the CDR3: TGTGCCAGCAGTTACTACGCAGGGGGAGAGACCCAGTACTTC.

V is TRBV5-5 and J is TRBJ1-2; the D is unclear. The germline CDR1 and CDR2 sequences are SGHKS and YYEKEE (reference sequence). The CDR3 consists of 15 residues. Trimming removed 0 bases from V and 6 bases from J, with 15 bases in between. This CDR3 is CASSLEPGMIHGYTF. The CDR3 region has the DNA TGTGCCAGCAGCTTGGAGCCGGGTATGATTCATGGCTACACCTTC. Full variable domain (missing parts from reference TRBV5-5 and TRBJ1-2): DAGVTQSPTHLIKTRGQQVTLRCSPISGHKSVSWYQQVLGQGPQFIFQYYEKEERGRGNFPDRFSARQFPNYSSELNVNALLLGDSALYLCASSLEPGMIHGYTFGSGTRLTVV.

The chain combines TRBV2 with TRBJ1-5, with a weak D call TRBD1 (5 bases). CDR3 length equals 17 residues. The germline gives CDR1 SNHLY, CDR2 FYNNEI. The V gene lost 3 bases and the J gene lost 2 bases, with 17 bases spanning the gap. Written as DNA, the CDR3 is TGTGCCAGCAGTGATGGGGCAGGGTCTGGGGGCAATCAGCCCCAGCATTTT. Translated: CASSDGAGSGGNQPQHF.

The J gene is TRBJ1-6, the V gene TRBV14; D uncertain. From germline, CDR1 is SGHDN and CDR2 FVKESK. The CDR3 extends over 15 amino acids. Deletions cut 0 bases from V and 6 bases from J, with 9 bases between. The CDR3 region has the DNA TGTGCCAGCAGCCAAGAAGGGCTACCTAATTCACCCCTCCACTTT. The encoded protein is CASSQEGLPNSPLHF. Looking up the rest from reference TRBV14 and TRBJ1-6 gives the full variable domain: EAGVTQFPSHSVIEKGQTVTLRCDPISGHDNLYWYRRVMGKEIKFLLHFVKESKQDESGMPNNRFLAERTGGTYSTLKVQPAELEDSGVYFCASSQEGLPNSPLHFGNGTRLTVT.

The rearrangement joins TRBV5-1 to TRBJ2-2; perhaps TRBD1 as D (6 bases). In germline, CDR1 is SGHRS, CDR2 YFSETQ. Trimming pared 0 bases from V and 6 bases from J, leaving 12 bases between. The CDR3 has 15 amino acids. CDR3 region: CASSLGAGESGELFF. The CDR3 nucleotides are TGCGCCAGCAGCTTGGGCGCAGGGGAGTCCGGGGAGCTGTTTTTT.

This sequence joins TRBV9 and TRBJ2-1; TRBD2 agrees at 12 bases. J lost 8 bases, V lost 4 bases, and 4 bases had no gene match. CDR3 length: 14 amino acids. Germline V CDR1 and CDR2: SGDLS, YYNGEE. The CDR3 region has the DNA TGTGCCAGCAGCCCGTGGACTAGCGGGGATGAGCAGTTCTTC. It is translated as CASSPWTSGDEQFF.

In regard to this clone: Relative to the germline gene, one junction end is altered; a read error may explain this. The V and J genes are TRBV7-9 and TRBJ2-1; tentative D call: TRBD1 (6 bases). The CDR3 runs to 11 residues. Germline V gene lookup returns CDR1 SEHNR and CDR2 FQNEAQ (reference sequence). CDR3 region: CAGRGVDEQFF. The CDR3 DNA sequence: TGTGCCGGCAGGGGTGTCGATGAGCAGTTCTTC.

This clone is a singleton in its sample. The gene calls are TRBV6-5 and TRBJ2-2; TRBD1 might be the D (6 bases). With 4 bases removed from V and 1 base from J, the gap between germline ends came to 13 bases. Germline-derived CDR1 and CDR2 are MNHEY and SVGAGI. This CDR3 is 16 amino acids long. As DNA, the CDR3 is TGTGCCAGCAGTTTCACCGCAGGGGTGAACACCGGGGAGCTGTTTTTT. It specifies CASSFTAGVNTGELFF.

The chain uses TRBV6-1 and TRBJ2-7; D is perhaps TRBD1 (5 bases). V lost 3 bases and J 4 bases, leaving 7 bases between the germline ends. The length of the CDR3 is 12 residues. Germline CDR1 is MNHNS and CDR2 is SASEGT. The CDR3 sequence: CASSEDTYEQYF. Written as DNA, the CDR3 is TGTGCCAGCAGTGAGGACACTTACGAGCAGTACTTC.

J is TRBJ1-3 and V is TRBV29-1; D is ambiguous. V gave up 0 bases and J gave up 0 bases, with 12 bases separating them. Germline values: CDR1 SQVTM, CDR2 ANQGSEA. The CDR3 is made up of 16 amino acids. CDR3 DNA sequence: TGCAGCGTTGAAGATGGAGGCAGAAGCTCTGGAAACACCATATATTTT. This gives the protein CSVEDGGRSSGNTIYF.

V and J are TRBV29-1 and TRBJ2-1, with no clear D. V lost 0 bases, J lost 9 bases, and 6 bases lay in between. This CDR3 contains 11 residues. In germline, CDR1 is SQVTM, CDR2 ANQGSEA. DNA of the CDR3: TGCAGCGTTGAAGAACTGGGTGAGCAGTTCTTC. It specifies CSVEELGEQFF.

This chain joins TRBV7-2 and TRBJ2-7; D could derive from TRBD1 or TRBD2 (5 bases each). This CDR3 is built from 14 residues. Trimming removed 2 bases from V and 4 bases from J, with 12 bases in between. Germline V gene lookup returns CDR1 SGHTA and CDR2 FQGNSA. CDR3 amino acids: CASSLPDWGYEQYF. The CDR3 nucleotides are TGTGCCAGCAGCTTACCCGATTGGGGGTACGAGCAGTACTTC.

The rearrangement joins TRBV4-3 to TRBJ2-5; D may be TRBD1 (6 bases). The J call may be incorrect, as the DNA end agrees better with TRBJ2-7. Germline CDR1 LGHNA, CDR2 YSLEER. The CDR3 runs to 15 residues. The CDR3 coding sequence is TGCGCCAGCAGCCAAGATCTGGACAGAGTGACCGAGCAGTACTTC. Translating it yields CASSQDLDRVTEQYF.

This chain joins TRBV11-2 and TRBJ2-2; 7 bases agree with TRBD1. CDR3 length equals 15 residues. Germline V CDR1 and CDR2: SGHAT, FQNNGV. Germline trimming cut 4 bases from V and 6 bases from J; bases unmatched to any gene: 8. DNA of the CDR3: TGTGCCAGCAGCTCGCCCACAGGGGATCCCGGGGAGCTGTTTTTT. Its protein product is CASSSPTGDPGELFF.

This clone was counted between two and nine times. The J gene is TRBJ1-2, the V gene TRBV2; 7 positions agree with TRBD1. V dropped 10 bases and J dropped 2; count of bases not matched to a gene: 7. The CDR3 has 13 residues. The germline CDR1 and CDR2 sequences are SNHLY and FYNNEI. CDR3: CATWTGLNYGYTF. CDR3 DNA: TGTGCCACCTGGACAGGACTAAACTATGGCTACACCTTC. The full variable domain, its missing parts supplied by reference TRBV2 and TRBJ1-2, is EPEVTQTPSHQVTQMGQEVILRCVPISNHLYFYWYRQILGQKVEFLVSFYNNEISEKSEIFDDQFSVERPDGSNFTLKIRSTKLEDSAMYFCATWTGLNYGYTFGSGTRLTVV.

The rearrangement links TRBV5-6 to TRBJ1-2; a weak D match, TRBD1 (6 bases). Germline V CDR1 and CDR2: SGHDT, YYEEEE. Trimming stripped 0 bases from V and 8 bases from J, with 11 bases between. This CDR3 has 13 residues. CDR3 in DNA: TGTGCCAGCAGCTTGGGAAACAGGGAGGGCTACACCTTC. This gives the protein CASSLGNREGYTF.

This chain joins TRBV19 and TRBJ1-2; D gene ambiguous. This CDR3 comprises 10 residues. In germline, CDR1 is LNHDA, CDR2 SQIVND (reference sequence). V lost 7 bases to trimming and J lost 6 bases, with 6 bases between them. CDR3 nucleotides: TGTGCCAGTAAGCAGAATGGCTACACCTTC. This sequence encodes CASKQNGYTF.

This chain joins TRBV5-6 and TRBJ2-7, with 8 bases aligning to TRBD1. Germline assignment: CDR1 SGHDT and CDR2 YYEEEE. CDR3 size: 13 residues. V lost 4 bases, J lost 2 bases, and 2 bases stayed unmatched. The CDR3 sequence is CASSMDRAYEQYF. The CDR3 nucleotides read TGTGCCAGCAGCATGGACAGGGCCTACGAGCAGTACTTC.

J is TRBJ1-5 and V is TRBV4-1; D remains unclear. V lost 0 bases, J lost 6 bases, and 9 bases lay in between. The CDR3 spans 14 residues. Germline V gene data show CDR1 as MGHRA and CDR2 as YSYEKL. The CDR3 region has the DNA TGCGCCAGCAGCCAAGAAAGGTACGGTCAGCCCCAGCATTTT. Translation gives CASSQERYGQPQHF.

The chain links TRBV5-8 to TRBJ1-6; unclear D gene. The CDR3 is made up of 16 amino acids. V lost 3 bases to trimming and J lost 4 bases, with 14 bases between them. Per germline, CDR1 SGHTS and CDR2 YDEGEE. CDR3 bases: TGTGCCAGCAGCTCAACCTCAGGACGATATAATTCACCCCTCCACTTT. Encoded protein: CASSSTSGRYNSPLHF.